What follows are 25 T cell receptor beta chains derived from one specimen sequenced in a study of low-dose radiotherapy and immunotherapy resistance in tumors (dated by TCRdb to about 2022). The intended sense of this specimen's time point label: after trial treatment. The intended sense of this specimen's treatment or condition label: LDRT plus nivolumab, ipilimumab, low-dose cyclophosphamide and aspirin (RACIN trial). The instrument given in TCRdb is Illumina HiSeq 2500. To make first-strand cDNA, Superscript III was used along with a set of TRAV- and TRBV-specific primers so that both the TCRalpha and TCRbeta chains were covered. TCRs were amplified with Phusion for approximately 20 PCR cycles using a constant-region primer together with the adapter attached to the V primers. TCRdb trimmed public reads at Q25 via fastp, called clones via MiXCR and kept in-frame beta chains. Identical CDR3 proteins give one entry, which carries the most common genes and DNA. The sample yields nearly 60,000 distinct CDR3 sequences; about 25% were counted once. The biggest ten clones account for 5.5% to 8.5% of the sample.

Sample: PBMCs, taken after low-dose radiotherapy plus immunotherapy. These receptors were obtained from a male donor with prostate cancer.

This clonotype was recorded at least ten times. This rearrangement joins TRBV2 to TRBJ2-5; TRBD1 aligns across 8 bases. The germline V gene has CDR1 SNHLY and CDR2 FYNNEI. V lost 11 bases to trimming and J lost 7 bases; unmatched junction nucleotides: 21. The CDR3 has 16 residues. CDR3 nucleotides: TGTGCCGTAGAAGGGTCCCTCGCAGGGGGCGCAGGGACCCAGTACTTC. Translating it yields CAVEGSLAGGAGTQYF.

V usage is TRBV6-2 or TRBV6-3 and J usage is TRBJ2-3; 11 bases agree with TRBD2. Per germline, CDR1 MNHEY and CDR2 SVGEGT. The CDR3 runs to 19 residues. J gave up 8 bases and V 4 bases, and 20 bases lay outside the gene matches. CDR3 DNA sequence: TGTGCCAGCAGTTCCCCGACGATAGCGGGGGGGCCTCAAGGTTCTACGCAGTATTTT. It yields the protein CASSSPTIAGGPQGSTQYF.

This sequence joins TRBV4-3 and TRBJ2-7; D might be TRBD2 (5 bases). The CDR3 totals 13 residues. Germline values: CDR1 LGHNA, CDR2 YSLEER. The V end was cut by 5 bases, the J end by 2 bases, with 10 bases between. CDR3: CASSLGRAYEQYF. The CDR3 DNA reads TGCGCCAGCAGCTTAGGGAGAGCCTACGAGCAGTACTTC.

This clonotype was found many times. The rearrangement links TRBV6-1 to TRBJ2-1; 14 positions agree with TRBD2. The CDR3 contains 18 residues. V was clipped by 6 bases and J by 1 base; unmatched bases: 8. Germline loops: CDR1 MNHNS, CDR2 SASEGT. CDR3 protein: CASRSRLAGGPSYNEQFF. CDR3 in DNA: TGTGCCAGCAGATCCAGACTAGCGGGAGGGCCTTCCTACAATGAGCAGTTCTTC.

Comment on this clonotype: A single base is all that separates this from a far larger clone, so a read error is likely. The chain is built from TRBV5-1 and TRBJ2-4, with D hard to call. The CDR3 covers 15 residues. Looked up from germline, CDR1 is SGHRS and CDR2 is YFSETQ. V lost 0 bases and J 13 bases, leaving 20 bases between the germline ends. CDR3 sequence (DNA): TGCGCCAGCAGCTTGGGGCAGGTCTCCTACAATGAGCAGTACTTC. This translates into CASSLGQVSYNEQYF.

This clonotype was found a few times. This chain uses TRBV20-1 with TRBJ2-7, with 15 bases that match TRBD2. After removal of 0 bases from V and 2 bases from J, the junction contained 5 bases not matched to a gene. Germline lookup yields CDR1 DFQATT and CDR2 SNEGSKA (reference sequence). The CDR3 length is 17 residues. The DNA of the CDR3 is TGCAGTGCTAGAGATGGGACTAGCGGGGGGCTTACCTACGAGCAGTACTTC. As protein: CSARDGTSGGLTYEQYF.

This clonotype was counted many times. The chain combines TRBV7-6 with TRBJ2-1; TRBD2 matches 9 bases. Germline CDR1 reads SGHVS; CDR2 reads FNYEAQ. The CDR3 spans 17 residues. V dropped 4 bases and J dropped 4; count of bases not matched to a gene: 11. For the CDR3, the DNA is TGTGCCAGCAGCTCCCCCGTCCGAGCGGGAGGTTACAATGAGCAGTTCTTC. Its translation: CASSSPVRAGGYNEQFF.

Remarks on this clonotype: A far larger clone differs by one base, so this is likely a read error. Here the CDR3 reads CASSGLHLYEQFF. For the CDR3, the DNA is TGTGCTTCTTCGGGACTACACCTCTACGAGCAGTTCTTC. This chain connects TRBV28 to TRBJ2-1; 7 bases align to TRBD2. There are 13 residues in the CDR3. CDR1 and CDR2 (germline): MDHEN, SYDVKM.

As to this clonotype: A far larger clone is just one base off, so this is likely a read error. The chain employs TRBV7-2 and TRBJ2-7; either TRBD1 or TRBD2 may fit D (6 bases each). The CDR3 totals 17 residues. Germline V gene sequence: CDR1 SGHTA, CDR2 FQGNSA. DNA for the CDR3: TGTGACAGCAGTTCCCCCCCTCTCGGGGGCCTCTCCTACGAGCAGTACTTC. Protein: CDSSSPPLGGLSYEQYF. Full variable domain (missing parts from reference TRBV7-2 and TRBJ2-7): GAGVSQSPSNKVTEKGKDVELRCDPISGHTALYWYRQSLGQGLEFLIYFQGNSAPDKSGLPSDRFSAERTGGSVSTLTIQRTQQEDSAVYLCDSSSPPLGGLSYEQYFGPGTRLTVT.

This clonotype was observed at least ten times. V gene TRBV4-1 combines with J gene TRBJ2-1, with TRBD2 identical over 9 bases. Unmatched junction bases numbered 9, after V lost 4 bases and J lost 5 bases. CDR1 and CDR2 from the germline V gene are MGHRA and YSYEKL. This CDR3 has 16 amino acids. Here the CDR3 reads CASSPRLAGLNNEQFF. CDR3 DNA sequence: TGCGCCAGCAGCCCCCGCCTAGCGGGACTTAACAATGAGCAGTTCTTC.

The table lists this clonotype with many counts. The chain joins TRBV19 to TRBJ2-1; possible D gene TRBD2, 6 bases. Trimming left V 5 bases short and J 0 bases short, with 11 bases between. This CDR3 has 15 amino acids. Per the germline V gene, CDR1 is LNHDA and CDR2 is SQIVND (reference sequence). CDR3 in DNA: TGTGCCAGTAGTGGTGGGCGGGGCTCCTACAATGAGCAGTTCTTC. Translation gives CASSGGRGSYNEQFF.

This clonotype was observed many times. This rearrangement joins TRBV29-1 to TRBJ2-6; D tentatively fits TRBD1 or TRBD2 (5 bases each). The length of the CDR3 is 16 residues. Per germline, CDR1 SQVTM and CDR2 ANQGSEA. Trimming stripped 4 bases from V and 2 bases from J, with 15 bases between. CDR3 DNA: TGCAGCGTTGTTGTCAGGGACCTTGCTGGGGCCAACGTCCTGACTTTC. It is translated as CSVVVRDLAGANVLTF. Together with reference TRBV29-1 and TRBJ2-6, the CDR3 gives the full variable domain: SAVISQKPSRDICQRGTSLTIQCQVDSQVTMMFWYRQQPGQSLTLIATANQGSEATYESGFVIDKFPISRPNLTFSTLTVSNMSPEDSSIYLCSVVVRDLAGANVLTFGAGSRLTVL.

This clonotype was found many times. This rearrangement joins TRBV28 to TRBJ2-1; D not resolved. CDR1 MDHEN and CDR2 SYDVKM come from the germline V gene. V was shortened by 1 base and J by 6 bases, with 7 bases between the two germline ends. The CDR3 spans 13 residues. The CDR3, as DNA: TGTGCCAGCAGTTTATTACAGAGCAATGAGCAGTTCTTC. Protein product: CASSLLQSNEQFF. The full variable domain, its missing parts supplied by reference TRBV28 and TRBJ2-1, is DVKVTQSSRYLVKRTGEKVFLECVQDMDHENMFWYRQDPGLGLRLIYFSYDVKMKEKGDIPEGYSVSREKKERFSLILESASTNQTSMYLCASSLLQSNEQFFGPGTRLTVL.

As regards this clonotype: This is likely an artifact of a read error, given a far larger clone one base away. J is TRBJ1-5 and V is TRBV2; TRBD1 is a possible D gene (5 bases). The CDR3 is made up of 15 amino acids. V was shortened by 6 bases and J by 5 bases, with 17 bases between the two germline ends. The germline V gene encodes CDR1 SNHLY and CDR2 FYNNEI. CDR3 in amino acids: CASSFPRTRDQPQHF. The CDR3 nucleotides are TGTGCCAGCAGCTTTCCTAGGACAAGAGATCAGCCCCAGCATTTT. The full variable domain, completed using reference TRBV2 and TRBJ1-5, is EPEVTQTPSHQVTQMGQEVILRCVPISNHLYFYWYRQILGQKVEFLVSFYNNEISEKSEIFDDQFSVERPDGSNFTLKIRSTKLEDSAMYFCASSFPRTRDQPQHFGDGTRLSIL.

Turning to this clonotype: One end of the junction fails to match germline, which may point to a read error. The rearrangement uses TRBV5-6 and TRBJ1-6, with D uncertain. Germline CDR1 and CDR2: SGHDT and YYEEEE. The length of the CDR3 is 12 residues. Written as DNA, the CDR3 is TGTGCCACCAGCACGGACCCGGGGCCCCTCCACTTT. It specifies CATSTDPGPLHF.

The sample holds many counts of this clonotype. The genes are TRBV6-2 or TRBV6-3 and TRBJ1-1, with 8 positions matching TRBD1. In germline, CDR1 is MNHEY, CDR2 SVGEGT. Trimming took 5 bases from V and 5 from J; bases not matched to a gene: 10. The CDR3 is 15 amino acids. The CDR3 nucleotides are TGTGCCAGCAGTGATAGACAGGGGAGGGTAACTGAAGCTTTCTTT. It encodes CASSDRQGRVTEAFF.

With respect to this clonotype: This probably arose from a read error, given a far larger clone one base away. The CDR3 protein is CVSSPDSHTGELFF. Written as DNA, the CDR3 is TGTGTCAGCAGCCCGGATAGTCACACCGGGGAGCTGTTTTTT. The V and J genes are TRBV5-3 and TRBJ2-2, with D uncertain. TRBV5-3 carries the ORF label, with uncertain function. This CDR3 has 14 amino acids.

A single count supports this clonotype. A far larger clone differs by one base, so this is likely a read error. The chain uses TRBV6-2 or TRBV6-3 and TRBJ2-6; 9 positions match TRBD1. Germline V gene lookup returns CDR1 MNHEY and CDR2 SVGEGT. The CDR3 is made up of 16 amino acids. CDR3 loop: CTSSSGQGFGANVLTF. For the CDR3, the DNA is TGTACCAGCAGTTCCGGACAGGGGTTCGGGGCCAACGTCCTGACTTTC.

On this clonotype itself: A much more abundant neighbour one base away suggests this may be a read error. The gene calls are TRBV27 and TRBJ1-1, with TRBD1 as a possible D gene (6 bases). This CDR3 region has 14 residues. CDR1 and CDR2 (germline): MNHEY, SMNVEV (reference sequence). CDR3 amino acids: CASSRDTRDTKAFF. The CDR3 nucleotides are TGTGCCAGCAGCCGGGACACGAGGGACACTAAAGCTTTCTTT.

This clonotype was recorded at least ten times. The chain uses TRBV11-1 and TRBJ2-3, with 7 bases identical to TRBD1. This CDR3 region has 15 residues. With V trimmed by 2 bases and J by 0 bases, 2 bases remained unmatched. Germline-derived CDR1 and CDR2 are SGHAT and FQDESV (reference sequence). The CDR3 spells CASSLQGQSTDTQYF. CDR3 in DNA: TGTGCCAGCAGCTTACAGGGACAGAGCACAGATACGCAGTATTTT.

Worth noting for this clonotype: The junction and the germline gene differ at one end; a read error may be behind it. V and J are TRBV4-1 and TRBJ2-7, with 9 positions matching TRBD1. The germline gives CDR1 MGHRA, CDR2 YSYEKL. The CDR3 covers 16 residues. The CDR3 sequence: CASCQDQGQGSSEQYF. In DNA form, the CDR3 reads TGCGCCAGCTGCCAAGATCAGGGACAGGGTAGTAGTGAGCAGTACTTC.

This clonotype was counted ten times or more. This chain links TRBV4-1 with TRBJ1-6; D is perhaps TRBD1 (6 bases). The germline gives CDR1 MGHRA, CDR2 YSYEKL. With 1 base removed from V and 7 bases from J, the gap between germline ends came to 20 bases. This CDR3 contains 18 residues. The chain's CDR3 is CASSQVRQVYGPNSPLHF. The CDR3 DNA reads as TGCGCCAGCAGCCAAGTCCGACAGGTCTACGGCCCAAATTCACCCCTCCACTTT.

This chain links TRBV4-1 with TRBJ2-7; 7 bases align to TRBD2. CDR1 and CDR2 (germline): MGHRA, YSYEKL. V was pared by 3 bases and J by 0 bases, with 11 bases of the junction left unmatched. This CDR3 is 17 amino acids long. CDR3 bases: TGCGCCAGCAGCCAGACCCTCGGGGCGGGGGTCTCCTACGAGCAGTACTTC. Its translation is CASSQTLGAGVSYEQYF.

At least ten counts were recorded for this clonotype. This CDR3 is CSVGSAGGAPSTDTQYF. In DNA, the CDR3 is TGCAGCGTTGGCAGCGCGGGGGGAGCACCTAGCACAGATACGCAGTATTTT. The V and J genes are TRBV29-1 and TRBJ2-3; 8 bases agree with TRBD2. Losses at the gene ends were 4 bases for V and 0 bases for J; bases not matched to a gene: 12. The CDR3 length is 17 residues. Per the germline V gene, CDR1 is SQVTM and CDR2 is ANQGSEA.

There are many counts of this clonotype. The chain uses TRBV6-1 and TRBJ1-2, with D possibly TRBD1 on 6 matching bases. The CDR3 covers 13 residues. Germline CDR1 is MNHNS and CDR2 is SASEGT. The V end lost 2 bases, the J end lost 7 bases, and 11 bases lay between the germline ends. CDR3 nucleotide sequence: TGTGCCAGCAGTGAATCAACAGGGTTTGGCTACACCTTC. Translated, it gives CASSESTGFGYTF.